A single sample gave rise to the 25 T cell receptor beta chains below, sequenced in a study of cytomegalovirus exposure and HLA in healthy donors. PCR amplification relied on 60 Vbeta primers (plus 13 Jbeta primers). TCRdb's table, derived via immunoSEQ multiplex PCR, lists solely in-frame clones and lacks some. Counted here are more than 90,000 clones, around three quarters occurring once; the ten biggest clones make up about 0.53%. Material for sequencing was PBMCs. These receptor sequences come from a man in his thirties or forties in good health and CMV-seronegative.

With regard to this clone: Germline is not matched at one junction end, which may reflect a read error. The chain uses TRBV7-9 and TRBJ1-2; possibly TRBD1 for D (5 bases). The CDR3 runs 14 residues. Germline-derived CDR1 and CDR2 are SEHNR and FQNEAQ (reference sequence). CDR3 DNA sequence: TGTGCCAGCAGCTTATCTGGGTCACAGGCTCGGGAGATTTTC. As protein: CASSLSGSQAREIF.

The chain joins TRBV9 to TRBJ2-2; 9 bases map to TRBD2. The germline V gene encodes CDR1 SGDLS and CDR2 YYNGEE. The CDR3 runs 16 residues. The ends lost 1 base at V and 1 base at J; junction bases unmatched: 2. Written as DNA, the CDR3 is TGTGCCAGCAGCGTAAGCGGGGGGCTGAACACCGGGGAGCTGTTTTTT. It specifies CASSVSGGLNTGELFF.

The rearrangement joins TRBV7-9 to TRBJ1-1, with D possibly matching TRBD1 (5 bases). With 5 bases removed from V and 3 bases from J, the gap between germline ends came to 13 bases. Germline lookup yields CDR1 SEHNR and CDR2 FQNEAQ (reference sequence). The CDR3 is made up of 14 amino acids. CDR3 protein: CASSPDSVYTEAFF. The CDR3 DNA reads as TGTGCCAGCAGCCCTGACAGCGTATACACTGAAGCTTTCTTT.

The chain combines TRBV28 with TRBJ1-4, with D perhaps matching TRBD1 (5 bases). Germline lookup yields CDR1 MDHEN and CDR2 SYDVKM. Trimming shortened V by 5 bases and J by 8 bases, and 9 bases separated the two germline ends. This CDR3 is 12 amino acids long. The CDR3 nucleotides are TGTGCCAGCAGTGTTTGGGGCGAAAAACTGTTTTTT. This sequence encodes CASSVWGEKLFF.

The chain links TRBV19 to TRBJ2-3; D might be TRBD1 (6 bases). From germline, CDR1 is LNHDA and CDR2 SQIVND (reference sequence). CDR3 length: 15 residues. V dropped 1 base and J dropped 0 bases, with 8 bases sitting between them. CDR3 amino acids: CASSIGTASTDTQYF. The CDR3 DNA reads as TGTGCCAGTAGTATAGGGACAGCCAGCACAGATACGCAGTATTTT.

The V call is TRBV4-1, the J call TRBJ2-3, with D maybe TRBD2 (6 bases). Germline V gives CDR1 MGHRA, CDR2 YSYEKL. The CDR3 length is 16 residues. Trimming left V 1 base short and J 1 base short, with 12 bases between. In DNA, the CDR3 is TGCGCCAGCAGCCAAGTTAGGGCTAGCGGCACAGATACGCAGTATTTT. Amino acids: CASSQVRASGTDTQYF.

This sequence joins TRBV28 and TRBJ1-1, with no clear D. Germline values: CDR1 MDHEN, CDR2 SYDVKM. The CDR3 sequence is 14 residues long. With 7 bases removed from V and 8 bases from J, the gap between germline ends came to 20 bases. In DNA, the CDR3 is TGTGCCAGCAACCGACCGGACGGAGGACTAGAAGCTTTCTTT. Amino acids: CASNRPDGGLEAFF.

The chain uses TRBV7-7 and TRBJ2-2, with a tentative D call TRBD1 (5 bases). The CDR3 runs to 13 residues. The germline V gene has CDR1 SSHAT and CDR2 FNYEAQ (reference sequence). The ends were cut back, 6 bases at V and 8 bases at J, with 13 bases in the middle. The CDR3 nucleotides are TGTGCCAGCAGTTCAGGGCCCGGAGGGGAGCTGTTTTTT. Encoded protein: CASSSGPGGELFF.

This sequence joins TRBV6-5 and TRBJ2-1; D gene uncertain. The CDR3 spans 15 residues. Trimming took 2 bases from V and 0 from J, leaving 8 bases between them. Germline assignment: CDR1 MNHEY and CDR2 SVGAGI. The DNA for the CDR3 is TGTGCCAGCAGTTACGAAATGAGCTCCTACAATGAGCAGTTCTTC. Translation gives CASSYEMSSYNEQFF.

This rearrangement joins TRBV20-1 to TRBJ2-1; no firm D call. The CDR3 is made up of 11 amino acids. V was cut by 5 bases and J by 5 bases, with 7 bases left in between. Per the germline V gene, CDR1 is DFQATT and CDR2 is SNEGSKA (reference sequence). CDR3 nucleotides: TGCAGTGCTCCGACTCACAATGAGCAGTTCTTC. This sequence encodes CSAPTHNEQFF.

The chain employs TRBV27 and TRBJ1-2; 7 bases are shared with TRBD1. Looked up from germline, CDR1 is MNHEY and CDR2 is SMNVEV (reference sequence). V lost 3 bases, J lost 8 bases, and 3 bases stayed unmatched. The CDR3 runs 12 residues. The CDR3 nucleotides read TGTGCCAGCAGTTTTCGGACAGGAGGCTACACCTTC. Translation: CASSFRTGGYTF.

The CDR3 protein is CASSPRDIARPDTQYF. The CDR3 region has the DNA TGTGCCAGCAGTCCTCGGGACATCGCCCGGCCAGATACGCAGTATTTT. The V and J genes are TRBV28 and TRBJ2-3, with D possibly TRBD1 on 6 matching bases. The length of the CDR3 is 16 residues. Germline CDR1 and CDR2: MDHEN and SYDVKM. Trimming cost V 5 bases and J 4 bases, with 19 bases left between them.

This chain connects TRBV9 to TRBJ1-1; D possibly corresponds to TRBD1 (6 bases). The CDR3 is made up of 14 amino acids. Germline V gives CDR1 SGDLS, CDR2 YYNGEE. Trimming removed 8 bases from V and 0 bases from J, with 14 bases in between. CDR3 sequence reads: CARTRGTMNTEAFF. CDR3 in DNA: TGTGCCAGGACGAGGGGGACGATGAACACTGAAGCTTTCTTT.

V and J are TRBV19 and TRBJ1-1; 8 nucleotides align to TRBD1. V trimming: 8 bases; J trimming: 7 bases; junction bases outside the gene matches: 15. The CDR3 totals 15 residues. CDR1 and CDR2 from the germline V gene are LNHDA and SQIVND (reference sequence). The CDR3 DNA follows: TGTGCCAGTGCCCGCCTGGACAGGGATGAGAATGAAGCTTTCTTT. It translates to CASARLDRDENEAFF.

This clone was counted at least ten times. V is TRBV4-1 and J is TRBJ1-5, with 7 bases matching TRBD1. V shed 3 bases and J 0 bases; nucleotides not matched to a gene: 8. The CDR3 totals 17 residues. Germline assignment: CDR1 MGHRA and CDR2 YSYEKL. This CDR3 reads CASSHPEGTASNQPQHF. In nucleotides, the CDR3 is TGCGCCAGCAGCCATCCCGAGGGGACAGCTAGCAATCAGCCCCAGCATTTT.

This chain uses TRBV28 with TRBJ2-7; TRBD2 might be the D (7 bases). Between the trimmed V and J ends, which lost 4 bases and 0 bases, there was a span of 13 bases. The CDR3 length is 15 residues. Per the germline V gene, CDR1 is MDHEN and CDR2 is SYDVKM. CDR3 amino acids: CASSSGGHSSYEQYV. In nucleotides, the CDR3 is TGTGCCAGCAGTTCGGGGGGACATAGCTCCTACGAGCAGTACGTC.

The rearrangement uses TRBV4-1 and TRBJ2-3; 9 bases fit TRBD2. With V trimmed by 7 bases and J by 3 bases, 11 bases remained unmatched. CDR3 length equals 16 residues. Per germline, CDR1 MGHRA and CDR2 YSYEKL. For the CDR3, the DNA is TGCGCCAGCACCGAATTCGGGACTAGCTTGACAGATACGCAGTATTTT. Amino acids: CASTEFGTSLTDTQYF.

The CDR3 loop reads CASSLLLQETQYF. DNA for the CDR3: TGCGCCAGCAGCTTGTTGTTACAAGAGACCCAGTACTTC. The genes are TRBV5-1 and TRBJ2-5, with no clear D. From germline, CDR1 is SGHRS and CDR2 YFSETQ. V lost 1 base to trimming and J lost 2 bases, with 6 bases between them. The CDR3 totals 13 residues.

The genes are TRBV6-1 and TRBJ2-3; possible D gene TRBD2, 6 bases. This CDR3 is built from 16 residues. Germline CDR1 and CDR2: MNHNS and SASEGT. Trimming cost V 1 base and J 4 bases, with 15 bases left between them. The CDR3 here is CASSEEIGGGPDTQYF. The CDR3 DNA follows: TGTGCCAGCAGTGAAGAGATCGGGGGAGGCCCAGATACGCAGTATTTT.

The chain couples TRBV4-3 to TRBJ2-7; 8 nucleotides match TRBD1. The V gene end was trimmed by 4 bases and the J gene end by 0 bases; junction bases not matched to a gene: 11. The CDR3 is 17 residues long. CDR1 and CDR2 from the germline V gene are LGHNA and YSLEER. The CDR3: CASSPGPGQGTSYEQYF. Here the CDR3 DNA reads TGCGCCAGCAGCCCTGGACCTGGACAGGGAACCTCCTACGAGCAGTACTTC.

The chain has TRBV29-1 and TRBJ2-2; 10 bases map to TRBD2. The CDR3 length is 14 residues. The V and J ends lost 4 bases and 7 bases, in that order; junction bases with no gene match: 6. CDR1 is SQVTM and CDR2 is ANQGSEA in the germline V gene. The CDR3 region has the DNA TGCAGCGTTGCCGGGACTAGCGTTGGCGGGGAGCTGTTTTTT. This codes for CSVAGTSVGGELFF.

The gene calls are TRBV9 and TRBJ1-4, with D unclear. The V end was cut by 4 bases, the J end by 4 bases, with 14 bases between. Germline loops: CDR1 SGDLS, CDR2 YYNGEE. The CDR3 runs 15 residues. CDR3 coding DNA: TGTGCCAGCAGCAGATCGGGCGGGGATAATGAAAAACTGTTTTTT. Translated: CASSRSGGDNEKLFF. Complete variable domain (other parts from reference TRBV9 and TRBJ1-4): DSGVTQTPKHLITATGQRVTLRCSPRSGDLSVYWYQQSLDQGLQFLIQYYNGEERAKGNILERFSAQQFPDLHSELNLSSLELGDSALYFCASSRSGGDNEKLFFGSGTQLSVL.

This chain connects TRBV18 to TRBJ2-5; 10 nucleotides line up with TRBD1. Germline V lookup: CDR1 KGHSH, CDR2 LQKENI. This CDR3 spans 15 amino acids. Trimming at V came to 5 bases and at J to 3 bases, leaving 6 bases not matched to a gene. The CDR3: CASSSRTGGKETQYF. Here the CDR3 DNA reads TGTGCCAGCTCATCACGGACAGGGGGAAAAGAGACCCAGTACTTC.

The chain has TRBV5-6 and TRBJ2-6; TRBD1 might be the D (5 bases). Per the germline V gene, CDR1 is SGHDT and CDR2 is YYEEEE. The CDR3 is 17 amino acids. The V end was cut by 1 base, the J end by 0 bases, with 11 bases between. The CDR3 is CASSLTGSSSGANVLTF. DNA of the CDR3: TGTGCCAGCAGCTTGACAGGCTCATCCTCTGGGGCCAACGTCCTGACTTTC.

This clone was seen only once. J is TRBJ2-5 and V is TRBV5-4, with TRBD1 identical over 11 bases. CDR1 SGHNT and CDR2 YYREEE come from the germline V gene (reference sequence). This CDR3 is 16 amino acids long. J was trimmed by 3 bases and V by 1 base; bases with no gene match: 5. CDR3 amino acids: CASSLTRGQGEETQYF. CDR3 nucleotide sequence: TGTGCCAGCAGCTTGACCCGGGGACAGGGGGAAGAGACCCAGTACTTC. Combining the CDR3 with reference TRBV5-4 and TRBJ2-5 gives the whole variable domain ETGVTQSPTHLIKTRGQQVTLRCSSQSGHNTVSWYQQALGQGPQFIFQYYREEENGRGNFPPRFSGLQFPNYSSELNVNALELDDSALYLCASSLTRGQGEETQYFGPGTRLLVL.